Listed below are T cell receptor beta chains from one sample, sequenced in a study of blood T cell repertoires in COVID-19. Repertoires were generated with immunoSEQ multiplex PCR, while TCRdb's copy carries only in-frame clones and drops some. The sample lists about 520,000 clones, 80% to 90% occurring once. The sample comprised peripheral blood. The receptors were sampled from a human donor in a cohort sampled during active COVID-19. Each CDR3 is given with its conserved first and last residue. A D gene is named only where the DNA matches it firmly. A clone size is listed for some rows: how often the clone was seen (once, few, many), or a class if it is expanded.

CDR3aa: CASSASSGNQPQHF
CDR3nt: TGTGCCAGCAGTGCAAGTAGCGGCAATCAGCCCCAGCATTTT
j_gene: TRBJ1-5
d_gene: -
abundance: -
v_gene: TRBV28

CDR3aa: CASSLKGVRGYTF
CDR3nt: TGTGCCAGCAGCTTGAAAGGGGTACGAGGCTACACCTTC
j_gene: TRBJ1-2
d_gene: -
abundance: -
v_gene: TRBV5-8

CDR3aa: CASSLSSGFYNEQFF
CDR3nt: TGTGCCAGCAGCTTGTCTAGCGGGTTCTACAATGAGCAGTTCTTC
j_gene: TRBJ2-1
d_gene: TRBD2
abundance: -
v_gene: TRBV7-2

CDR3aa: CASSIPRLAGAKGPSSYNEQFF
CDR3nt: TGTGCCAGTAGTATTCCACGACTAGCGGGAGCGAAGGGACCTAGCTCCTACAATGAGCAGTTCTTC
j_gene: TRBJ2-1
d_gene: TRBD2
abundance: -
v_gene: TRBV19

CDR3aa: CASSLQYRGTSVYNEQFF
CDR3nt: TGTGCCAGCAGCCTCCAATATAGAGGGACTAGCGTATACAATGAGCAGTTCTTC
j_gene: TRBJ2-1
d_gene: TRBD2
abundance: -
v_gene: TRBV11-2

CDR3aa: CASSILTGMGYGYTF
CDR3nt: TGTGCCAGTAGTATCCTAACAGGGATGGGCTATGGCTACACCTTC
j_gene: TRBJ1-2
d_gene: -
abundance: few
v_gene: TRBV19

CDR3aa: CASSSGGWTNYGYTF
CDR3nt: TGTGCCAGCAGCTCAGGGGGATGGACTAACTATGGCTACACCTTC
j_gene: TRBJ1-2
d_gene: TRBD1
abundance: -
v_gene: TRBV5-6

CDR3aa: CASSIKLGTLEQFF
CDR3nt: TGTGCCAGTAGTATAAAATTGGGCACTCTTGAGCAGTTCTTC
j_gene: TRBJ2-1
d_gene: -
abundance: -
v_gene: TRBV19

CDR3aa: CSASQENIQYF
CDR3nt: TGCAGTGCCAGCCAGGAAAACATTCAGTACTTC
j_gene: TRBJ2-4
d_gene: -
abundance: -
v_gene: TRBV20-1

CDR3aa: CASSSGLAGYNEQFF
CDR3nt: TGCGCCAGCAGCTCGGGACTAGCGGGATACAATGAGCAGTTCTTC
j_gene: TRBJ2-1
d_gene: TRBD2
abundance: few
v_gene: TRBV5-1

CDR3aa: CASSIEYRTEAFF
CDR3nt: TGTGCCAGTAGTATTGAGTACAGGACTGAAGCTTTCTTT
j_gene: TRBJ1-1
d_gene: -
abundance: once
v_gene: TRBV19

CDR3aa: CASSPRTGLGQETQYF
CDR3nt: TGTGCCAGTAGTCCCCGGACAGGGCTAGGCCAAGAGACCCAGTACTTC
j_gene: TRBJ2-5
d_gene: TRBD1
abundance: -
v_gene: TRBV19

CDR3aa: CASSLSDRTYEQYF
CDR3nt: TGTGCCAGCAGCCTATCAGACAGGACCTACGAGCAGTACTTC
j_gene: TRBJ2-7
d_gene: -
abundance: -
v_gene: TRBV3-1/TRBV3-2

CDR3aa: CASSVGTGGRGTEAFF
CDR3nt: TGTGCCAGCAGCGTAGGGACAGGGGGCAGGGGCACTGAAGCTTTCTTT
j_gene: TRBJ1-1
d_gene: TRBD1
abundance: -
v_gene: TRBV9

CDR3aa: CASSPVGRNYGYTF
CDR3nt: TGTGCCAGCAGCCCGGTGGGCCGCAACTATGGCTACACCTTC
j_gene: TRBJ1-2
d_gene: -
abundance: -
v_gene: TRBV28

CDR3aa: CASRDRGDQPQHF
CDR3nt: TGTGCCAGCAGGGACAGGGGGGATCAGCCCCAGCATTTT
j_gene: TRBJ1-5
d_gene: TRBD1
abundance: -
v_gene: TRBV12-3/TRBV12-4

CDR3aa: CASSPWGGSPYNEQFF
CDR3nt: TGTGCCAGCTCACCATGGGGCGGGAGCCCATACAATGAGCAGTTCTTC
j_gene: TRBJ2-1
d_gene: TRBD2
abundance: -
v_gene: TRBV18

CDR3aa: CASRLAGGTDTQYF
CDR3nt: TGTGCCAGTAGATTAGCGGGAGGGACAGATACGCAGTATTTT
j_gene: TRBJ2-3
d_gene: TRBD2
abundance: -
v_gene: TRBV19